These T cell receptor beta chains were read from a single sample in a study of cytomegalovirus exposure and HLA in healthy donors. Only in-frame clones appear in the TCRdb table, and some are missing; sequencing was by immunoSEQ multiplex PCR. Of about 190,000 clones in the sample, around 79% were seen once. The sequenced material came from PBMCs. The receptors derive from a woman younger than 35 in good health and CMV-seronegative. Each CDR3 is given with its conserved first and last residue. The D gene is left open where the match is weak.

d_call v_call cdr3_aa
TRBD2 TRBV28 CASRSPWTSGGINNEQFF
TRBD1 TRBV28 CASTLDRENYNEQFF
TRBD1 TRBV19 CASTPRTGGWNEQFF
TRBD1 TRBV27 CASSAGQGIYEQYF
TRBD1 TRBV27 CASSLSRGQTEAFF
NA TRBV2 CASSEVVGWSEKLFF
NA TRBV11-2 CASSLVRGNTEAFF
NA TRBV10-2 CASSRGKSSYEQYF
TRBD2 TRBV4-1 CASSRAAGGMYEQFF
TRBD2 TRBV28 CASSRTSGTYEQYF
NA TRBV5-1 CASSLAGISGNTIYF
TRBD1 TRBV6-1 CASSEEAGGASYNSPLHF
TRBD2 TRBV2 CASIPSRGVPYEQYF
TRBD1 TRBV5-8 CASSFRQGLFEKLFF
TRBD2 TRBV27 CASSLREGIGELFF
NA TRBV27 CASSLFGQSYEQYF
NA TRBV28 CASSFSNEQFF
NA TRBV28 CASSHTSPSPYEQYF
TRBD1 TRBV9 CASSVSGGLMNTEAFF
NA TRBV28 CASSILRPMTMNTEAFF
NA TRBV6-5 CASSYSRADSYEQYF
TRBD2 TRBV7-9 CASSDGTRKKQETQYF
TRBD1 TRBV19 CASSIPRGQDSPLHF
TRBD1 TRBV5-5 CASSSTGGSGNTIYF
TRBD2 TRBV10-3 CAISGTSGGDTQYF
NA TRBV18 CASSLSFREKLFF